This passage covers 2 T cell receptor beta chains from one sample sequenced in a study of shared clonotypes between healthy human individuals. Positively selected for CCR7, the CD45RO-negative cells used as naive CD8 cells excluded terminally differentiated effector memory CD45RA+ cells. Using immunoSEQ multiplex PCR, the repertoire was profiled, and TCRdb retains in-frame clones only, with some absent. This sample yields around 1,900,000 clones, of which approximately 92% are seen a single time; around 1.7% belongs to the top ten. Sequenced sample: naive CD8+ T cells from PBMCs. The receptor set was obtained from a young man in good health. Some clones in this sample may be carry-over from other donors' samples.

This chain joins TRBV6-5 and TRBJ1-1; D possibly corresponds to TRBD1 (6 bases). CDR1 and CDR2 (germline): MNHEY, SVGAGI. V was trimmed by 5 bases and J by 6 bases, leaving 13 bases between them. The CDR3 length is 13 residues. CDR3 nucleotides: TGTGCCAGCAGTGAGGGGGGGATGGCTGAAGCTTTCTTT. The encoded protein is CASSEGGMAEAFF.

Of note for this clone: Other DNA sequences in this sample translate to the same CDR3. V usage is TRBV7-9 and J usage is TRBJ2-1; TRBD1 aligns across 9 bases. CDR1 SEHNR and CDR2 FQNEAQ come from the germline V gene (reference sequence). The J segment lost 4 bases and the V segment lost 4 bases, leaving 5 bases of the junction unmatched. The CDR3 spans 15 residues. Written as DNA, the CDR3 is TGTGCCAGCAGCTCCGGGACAGGGCGGTACAATGAGCAGTTCTTC. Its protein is CASSSGTGRYNEQFF. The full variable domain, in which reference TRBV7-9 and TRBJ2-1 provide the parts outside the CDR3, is DTGVSQNPRHKITKRGQNVTFRCDPISEHNRLYWYRQTLGQGPEFLTYFQNEAQLEKSRLLSDRFSAERPKGSFSTLEIQRTEQGDSAMYLCASSSGTGRYNEQFFGPGTRLTVL.